Listed below are T cell receptor beta chains from one sample, sequenced in a study of blood T cell repertoires in COVID-19. Generated by immunoSEQ multiplex PCR, the TCRdb table keeps only in-frame clones and is missing some. The data contain approximately 46,000 clones, about 82% of them singletons. Material for sequencing was peripheral blood. These receptors were collected from a human donor in a cohort sampled during active COVID-19. The conserved cysteine and the conserved F or W are not part of the CDR3 here. Fields, in order: V gene, CDR3 length, J gene, CDR3 protein.

V: TRBV6-5
length: 10
J: TRBJ1-2
CDR3: ASSFGLEGYT

V: TRBV6-5
length: 14
J: TRBJ2-7
CDR3: ASRYRDLTSSYEQY

V: TRBV5-1
length: 11
J: TRBJ2-7
CDR3: ASSKGFSYEQY

V: TRBV18
length: 16
J: TRBJ2-5
CDR3: ASSPLAVTYQVQETQY

V: TRBV27
length: 12
J: TRBJ2-4
CDR3: ASRSPAAKNIQY

V: TRBV4-2
length: 14
J: TRBJ2-2
CDR3: ASSQKMSGNTGELF

V: TRBV2
length: 11
J: TRBJ1-5
CDR3: ASSGYREQPQH

V: TRBV11-2
length: 13
J: TRBJ2-7
CDR3: ASSLVGPGSYEQY

V: TRBV6-2/TRBV6-3
length: 11
J: TRBJ1-2
CDR3: ASSQTGLYGYT

V: TRBV19
length: 14
J: TRBJ2-7
CDR3: ASSAGQLFYSGEQY

V: TRBV19
length: 12
J: TRBJ1-3
CDR3: ASSVGQVGNTIY

V: TRBV5-1
length: 13
J: TRBJ2-5
CDR3: ASSLGRGGLETQY

V: TRBV6-5
length: 11
J: TRBJ2-7
CDR3: ATSLAGGYEQY

V: TRBV5-1
length: 13
J: TRBJ2-1
CDR3: ASSSRDRIDNEQF

V: TRBV2
length: 12
J: TRBJ1-2
CDR3: ASRRQQGNYGYT

V: TRBV6-2/TRBV6-3
length: 17
J: TRBJ1-5
CDR3: ASSYSKSGTGVPNQPQH

V: TRBV3-1/TRBV3-2
length: 14
J: TRBJ2-6
CDR3: ASTSQGASGANVLT

V: TRBV4-3
length: 12
J: TRBJ1-2
CDR3: ASSQGRTNYGYT

V: TRBV9
length: 14
J: TRBJ1-5
CDR3: ASSLGTFDGREPQH

V: TRBV12-3/TRBV12-4
length: 11
J: TRBJ1-5
CDR3: ASSLVSNQPQH

V: TRBV5-4
length: 13
J: TRBJ1-2
CDR3: ASSLEGQTNYGYT

V: TRBV2
length: 13
J: TRBJ1-3
CDR3: ASRNRPNSGNTIY

V: TRBV7-2
length: 11
J: TRBJ2-7
CDR3: ASSPRRGDEQY

V: TRBV7-2
length: 12
J: TRBJ1-6
CDR3: ASSLGTGWSPLH

V: TRBV2
length: 12
J: TRBJ1-4
CDR3: ASREDRQNEKLF

V: TRBV12-3/TRBV12-4
length: 11
J: TRBJ2-2
CDR3: ASSPPFTGELF

V: TRBV5-1
length: 11
J: TRBJ2-1
CDR3: ASSLPGGDEQF

V: TRBV7-2
length: 11
J: TRBJ1-2
CDR3: ASSRGQLYGYT

V: TRBV19
length: 13
J: TRBJ1-1
CDR3: ASSIGGGDGTEAF

V: TRBV6-2/TRBV6-3
length: 14
J: TRBJ1-2
CDR3: ASSWTQGGADYGYT

V: TRBV4-1
length: 18
J: TRBJ2-3
CDR3: ASSQENRGLSGLFADTQY

V: TRBV6-2/TRBV6-3
length: 14
J: TRBJ2-2
CDR3: ASSYGSGVVPGELF

V: TRBV30
length: 12
J: TRBJ2-2
CDR3: AWSRMGLTGELF

V: TRBV7-3
length: 13
J: TRBJ1-1
CDR3: ASSSRTGMNTEAF

V: TRBV29-1
length: 11
J: TRBJ1-1
CDR3: SVTGGWNTEAF

V: TRBV27
length: 13
J: TRBJ1-5
CDR3: ASSLKQGFNQPQH

V: TRBV5-1
length: 12
J: TRBJ2-2
CDR3: ASSPRPGTGELF

V: TRBV9
length: 12
J: TRBJ2-5
CDR3: ASSATTGVETQY

V: TRBV10-3
length: 13
J: TRBJ2-7
CDR3: AISGTSGVSYEQY

V: TRBV4-1
length: 11
J: TRBJ1-2
CDR3: ASSQGVTQGYT

V: TRBV19
length: 12
J: TRBJ2-1
CDR3: ASGPRGVANEQF

V: TRBV10-1
length: 13
J: TRBJ2-5
CDR3: ASSELAGGSETQY

V: TRBV9
length: 15
J: TRBJ2-3
CDR3: ASSAPPTSGPTDTQY

V: TRBV2
length: 12
J: TRBJ1-5
CDR3: ASSEGQGNQPQH

V: TRBV4-1
length: 12
J: TRBJ2-3
CDR3: ASRRSGEADTQY

V: TRBV6-5
length: 12
J: TRBJ2-7
CDR3: ASSYRTLNYEQY

V: TRBV4-3
length: 15
J: TRBJ1-3
CDR3: ASSQAPRTLSGNTIY